The 3 T cell receptor beta chains presented below share a single source sample, sequenced in a study of blood T cell repertoires in COVID-19. TCRdb keeps only in-frame clones here, not all; method: immunoSEQ multiplex PCR. The data contain 200,000 to 250,000 clones, roughly 90% of them singletons. The material sequenced was peripheral blood. The receptors were gathered from a woman aged 60-75 years with acute or convalescent COVID-19.

The genes are TRBV5-1 and TRBJ2-5; 8 bases line up with TRBD2. This CDR3 is built from 15 residues. Germline lookup yields CDR1 SGHRS and CDR2 YFSETQ. V was pared by 4 bases and J by 2 bases, with 7 bases of the junction left unmatched. The CDR3 DNA follows: TGCGCCAGCAGCCGTGGTTTAGCGGGGCAAGAGACCCAGTACTTC. Amino acid sequence: CASSRGLAGQETQYF.

This CDR3 is CASSPGAAGNTIYF. DNA for the CDR3: TGTGCCAGCAGCCCAGGGGCTGCTGGAAACACCATATATTTT. The chain combines TRBV5-5 with TRBJ1-3; D may be TRBD1 (6 bases). The V end was cut by 4 bases, the J end by 2 bases, with 10 bases between. This CDR3 spans 14 amino acids. Germline V lookup: CDR1 SGHKS, CDR2 YYEKEE (reference sequence).

The chain joins TRBV28 to TRBJ1-5; D unclear. V was trimmed by 6 bases and J by 5 bases, leaving 14 bases between them. CDR3 length equals 14 residues. Germline CDR1 and CDR2: MDHEN and SYDVKM. The CDR3 sequence: CASSPALGDQPQHF. In DNA, the CDR3 is TGTGCCAGCAGCCCCGCCCTGGGCGATCAGCCCCAGCATTTT.